The rows below give T cell receptor beta chains drawn from one sample of a study of blood T cell repertoires in COVID-19. Libraries were prepared by immunoSEQ multiplex PCR; TCRdb keeps only in-frame clonotypes and omits some of them. The table lists a few hundred thousand clones, approximately 89% of them singletons. The sample was PBMCs or T cells enriched from blood (not recorded which). All receptors derive from a man aged 35 to 55 in a cohort exposed to, infected with or recovered from COVID-19 (not recorded which). Each CDR3 is given with its conserved first and last residue. A D gene is named only where the DNA matches it firmly. Clone size is stated in some rows and not others, as once, few, many or a class when expanded.

J gene: TRBJ2-5; V gene: TRBV5-1; D gene: TRBD2; clone size: .; CDR3 protein: CASSGGLAGDSSWETQYF
J gene: TRBJ2-2; V gene: TRBV19; D gene: TRBD1; clone size: .; CDR3 protein: CASSTGGTGELFF
J gene: TRBJ2-1; V gene: TRBV19; D gene: TRBD2; clone size: .; CDR3 protein: CASKAGVRDEQFF
J gene: TRBJ2-7; V gene: TRBV18; D gene: TRBD2; clone size: .; CDR3 protein: CASSPETSGSGYEQYF
J gene: TRBJ2-1; V gene: TRBV28; D gene: TRBD2; clone size: once; CDR3 protein: CASSLAGGPYLEQFF
J gene: TRBJ1-2; V gene: TRBV3-1/TRBV3-2; D gene: TRBD1; clone size: .; CDR3 protein: CASSSQGGRFNYGYTF
J gene: TRBJ2-5; V gene: TRBV5-1; D gene: TRBD2; clone size: .; CDR3 protein: CASSFSGRAGVQETQYF
J gene: TRBJ1-3; V gene: TRBV5-6; D gene: .; clone size: .; CDR3 protein: CASSLQGRNSGNTIYF
J gene: TRBJ1-5; V gene: TRBV7-9; D gene: .; clone size: .; CDR3 protein: CASSPGADSNQPQHF
J gene: TRBJ2-3; V gene: TRBV6-1; D gene: TRBD2; clone size: .; CDR3 protein: CASSEAFRTSPRTDTQYF
J gene: TRBJ2-3; V gene: TRBV29-1; D gene: TRBD2; clone size: .; CDR3 protein: CSVAGLAETDTQYF
J gene: TRBJ2-7; V gene: TRBV7-9; D gene: .; clone size: .; CDR3 protein: CASSLGASASYEQYF
J gene: TRBJ1-6; V gene: TRBV25-1; D gene: TRBD1; clone size: .; CDR3 protein: CASSGQGNSPLHF
J gene: TRBJ2-5; V gene: TRBV5-5; D gene: .; clone size: .; CDR3 protein: CASSLRNRVAETQYF
J gene: TRBJ2-4; V gene: TRBV25-1; D gene: .; clone size: .; CDR3 protein: CASSDSGANIQYF
J gene: TRBJ2-3; V gene: TRBV10-3; D gene: TRBD1; clone size: .; CDR3 protein: CATSGQGQDTQYF
J gene: TRBJ2-3; V gene: TRBV7-6; D gene: .; clone size: .; CDR3 protein: CASSLSLASGSTDTQYF
J gene: TRBJ2-2; V gene: TRBV15; D gene: .; clone size: .; CDR3 protein: CATSRDRNTGELFF
J gene: TRBJ1-5; V gene: TRBV19; D gene: .; clone size: .; CDR3 protein: CASSKQGGNQPQHF
J gene: TRBJ1-4; V gene: TRBV19; D gene: TRBD1; clone size: .; CDR3 protein: CASSPTDRLNEKLFF
J gene: TRBJ2-7; V gene: TRBV14; D gene: TRBD1; clone size: .; CDR3 protein: CASSPGQGYEQYF
J gene: TRBJ2-1; V gene: TRBV6-4; D gene: TRBD2; clone size: .; CDR3 protein: CASSASLLGGGYNEQFF
J gene: TRBJ2-7; V gene: TRBV7-2; D gene: TRBD2; clone size: .; CDR3 protein: CASSHASGTYEQYF
J gene: TRBJ1-3; V gene: TRBV6-1; D gene: .; clone size: .; CDR3 protein: CASSETQGGGNTIYF
J gene: TRBJ1-2; V gene: TRBV5-1; D gene: .; clone size: .; CDR3 protein: CASSLLAANYGYTF
J gene: TRBJ2-6; V gene: TRBV6-2/TRBV6-3; D gene: TRBD1; clone size: .; CDR3 protein: CASSDIETGGGSGANVLTF
J gene: TRBJ1-3; V gene: TRBV30; D gene: TRBD1; clone size: once; CDR3 protein: CAWSPGTGFLISSF
J gene: TRBJ2-7; V gene: TRBV10-2; D gene: TRBD2; clone size: .; CDR3 protein: CASSEIAGGNYEQYF
J gene: TRBJ1-1; V gene: TRBV5-6; D gene: .; clone size: .; CDR3 protein: CASSLLGGDTEAFF
J gene: TRBJ2-1; V gene: TRBV7-2; D gene: TRBD2; clone size: once; CDR3 protein: CASSFGLAGADEQFF
J gene: TRBJ2-5; V gene: TRBV12-2; D gene: .; clone size: .; CDR3 protein: CASRLDAFQGAGETQYF